The 28 T cell receptor beta chains given below trace back to one sample, sequenced in a study of cytomegalovirus exposure and HLA in healthy donors. A multiplex PCR was run with 60 Vbeta primers and 13 Jbeta primers. TCRdb's copy holds only in-frame clones and misses some; the assay was immunoSEQ multiplex PCR. The sample contains around 140,000 clones, around 72% of which appear only once. Sequencing was carried out using PBMCs. All receptors come from a woman aged 18-29 years in good health and CMV-seronegative.

The J gene is TRBJ1-2, the V gene TRBV4-1, with a weak D call TRBD1 (6 bases). Trimming removed 2 bases from V and 3 bases from J, with 13 bases in between. The CDR3 is 15 amino acids. Germline V lookup: CDR1 MGHRA, CDR2 YSYEKL. The DNA for the CDR3 is TGCGCCAGCAGCCAAAGCGGGGGCACTGACTATGGCTACACCTTC. Its translation is CASSQSGGTDYGYTF.

The rearrangement links TRBV4-1 to TRBJ2-2; 11 bases match TRBD1. The CDR3 consists of 18 residues. Germline values: CDR1 MGHRA, CDR2 YSYEKL. J lost 7 bases, V lost 3 bases, and 13 bases had no gene match. The CDR3 sequence: CASSHPAEDRGRIGELFF. The DNA of the CDR3 is TGCGCCAGCAGCCACCCCGCTGAGGACAGGGGGCGAATCGGGGAGCTGTTTTTT.

The V gene is TRBV30, the J gene TRBJ1-4; D possibly corresponds to TRBD1 (6 bases). The V and J ends lost 4 bases and 6 bases respectively, with 6 bases between them. In germline, CDR1 is GTSNPN, CDR2 SVGIG (reference sequence). This CDR3 spans 11 amino acids. The DNA for the CDR3 is TGTGCCTGGAACAGGGATGAAAAACTGTTTTTT. This encodes CAWNRDEKLFF.

The chain recombines TRBV5-1 with TRBJ2-5; 9 positions match TRBD1. The ends lost 4 bases at V and 5 bases at J; junction bases unmatched: 6. Germline V gene data show CDR1 as SGHRS and CDR2 as YFSETQ. The CDR3 length is 14 residues. For the CDR3, the DNA is TGCGCCAGCAGCCCGGGACAGGGTTTGGAGACCCAGTACTTC. Residues: CASSPGQGLETQYF.

J is TRBJ2-1 and V is TRBV14, with D perhaps matching TRBD1 (6 bases). The V end was cut by 0 bases, the J end by 4 bases, with 13 bases between. This CDR3 comprises 16 residues. Germline V gives CDR1 SGHDN, CDR2 FVKESK. The CDR3 here is CASSQDFPGAYNEQFF. Written as DNA, the CDR3 is TGTGCCAGCAGCCAAGATTTCCCAGGGGCATACAATGAGCAGTTCTTC.

J is TRBJ1-2 and V is TRBV5-1; 9 bases fit TRBD1. Looked up from germline, CDR1 is SGHRS and CDR2 is YFSETQ. Losses at the gene ends were 0 bases for V and 7 bases for J; bases not matched to a gene: 10. This CDR3 has 16 amino acids. The CDR3 protein is CASSLGESGTGSGYTF. CDR3 nucleotides: TGCGCCAGCAGCTTGGGGGAATCCGGGACAGGGAGTGGCTACACCTTC. The variable domain in full, completed from reference TRBV5-1 and TRBJ1-2, reads KAGVTQTPRYLIKTRGQQVTLSCSPISGHRSVSWYQQTPGQGLQFLFEYFSETQRNKGNFPGRFSGRQFSNSRSEMNVSTLELGDSALYLCASSLGESGTGSGYTFGSGTRLTVV.

This sequence joins TRBV27 and TRBJ2-1, with 8 bases aligning to TRBD1. CDR1 and CDR2 (germline): MNHEY, SMNVEV (reference sequence). The CDR3 sequence is 16 residues long. V shed 3 bases, J shed 12 bases, and the junction held 16 bases outside the gene matches. The CDR3 bases are TGTGCCAGCAGTTTTTTGCTGAGACAGGGGCCCATGGGGCAGTTCTTC. It encodes CASSFLLRQGPMGQFF.

The chain couples TRBV19 to TRBJ1-4; TRBD1 aligns across 8 bases. The junction had 4 bases not matched to a gene; V was cut back by 6 bases and J by 7 bases. The CDR3 length is 13 residues. Germline-derived CDR1 and CDR2 are LNHDA and SQIVND (reference sequence). Written as DNA, the CDR3 is TGTGCCAGTAGGACAGGGGCGGGTGAAAAACTGTTTTTT. It encodes CASRTGAGEKLFF.

The genes are TRBV30 and TRBJ2-7, with 7 bases lining up with TRBD1. The CDR3 spans 14 residues. CDR1 GTSNPN and CDR2 SVGIG come from the germline V gene (reference sequence). Germline trimming cut 3 bases from V and 0 bases from J; bases unmatched to any gene: 5. The CDR3 DNA reads as TGTGCCTGGAGCGGTAGGACAGGCTCCTACGAGCAGTACTTC. Encoded protein: CAWSGRTGSYEQYF.

V usage is TRBV2 and J usage is TRBJ2-1, with D perhaps matching TRBD2 (6 bases). The CDR3 is made up of 14 amino acids. Germline CDR1 reads SNHLY; CDR2 reads FYNNEI. V was clipped by 5 bases and J by 10 bases, with 18 bases between them. The CDR3 DNA reads as TGTGCCAGCAGTAAGGCTAGTCCGGGAGCCGAGCAGTTCTTC. This translates into CASSKASPGAEQFF.

J is TRBJ2-1 and V is TRBV25-1, with 10 bases fitting TRBD2. The CDR3 sequence is 17 residues long. Losses at the gene ends were 4 bases for V and 2 bases for J; bases not matched to a gene: 8. In germline, CDR1 is MGHDK, CDR2 SYGVNS. The CDR3 sequence: CASSGRDSGRAYNEQFF. Written as DNA, the CDR3 is TGTGCCAGCAGTGGAAGGGACAGCGGGAGGGCCTACAATGAGCAGTTCTTC.

This clone was seen only a few times. The rearrangement links TRBV10-1 to TRBJ1-2, with 7 bases matching TRBD1. This CDR3 is 16 amino acids long. Germline V lookup: CDR1 WNHNN, CDR2 SYGVQD (reference sequence). With V trimmed by 0 bases and J by 8 bases, 12 bases remained unmatched. The CDR3: CASSESRGGALAGYTF. Written as DNA, the CDR3 is TGCGCCAGCAGTGAGTCGCGAGGGGGCGCGTTGGCCGGCTACACCTTC.

The J gene is TRBJ1-4, the V gene TRBV5-5, with D unresolved. Germline assignment: CDR1 SGHKS and CDR2 YYEKEE (reference sequence). V lost 1 base and J 7 bases, leaving 8 bases between the germline ends. There are 13 residues in the CDR3. CDR3 sequence reads: CASSLLSPEKLFF. The DNA for the CDR3 is TGTGCCAGCAGCTTGTTGAGTCCTGAAAAACTGTTTTTT.

The CDR3 region is CASSFLTGTGHTEAFF. Here the CDR3 DNA reads TGTGCCAGCAGCTTCCTCACCGGGACAGGGCACACTGAAGCTTTCTTT. This sequence joins TRBV7-8 and TRBJ1-1; 9 positions agree with TRBD1. V dropped 3 bases and J dropped 3; count of bases not matched to a gene: 8. Germline values: CDR1 SGHVS, CDR2 FQNEAQ. The CDR3 sequence is 16 residues long.

This clone was detected only a few times. V usage is TRBV30 and J usage is TRBJ1-3, with 7 bases aligning to TRBD1. Germline CDR1 reads GTSNPN; CDR2 reads SVGIG (reference sequence). This CDR3 is built from 17 residues. V lost 2 bases to trimming and J lost 4 bases; unmatched junction nucleotides: 14. CDR3: CAWSNRGRGLGGNTIYF. In DNA, the CDR3 is TGTGCCTGGAGTAACAGGGGTCGTGGTCTAGGGGGAAACACCATATATTTT.

The CDR3 loop is CASSLPREGTEQFF. The DNA for the CDR3 is TGTGCCAGCAGTCTTCCGCGGGAGGGAACTGAGCAGTTCTTC. V is TRBV25-1 and J is TRBJ2-1; 9 nucleotides agree with TRBD2. CDR1 is MGHDK, CDR2 SYGVNS, per germline. The CDR3 has 14 amino acids. Trimming cost V 5 bases and J 9 bases; bases outside gene matches: 8.

The chain links TRBV4-1 to TRBJ2-3; no definite D call. CDR3 length: 17 amino acids. Trimming shortened V by 0 bases and J by 6 bases, and 19 bases separated the two germline ends. Germline loops: CDR1 MGHRA, CDR2 YSYEKL. The CDR3 loop is CASSQDVGTLGSDTQYF. The CDR3, as DNA: TGCGCCAGCAGCCAAGATGTAGGAACTCTGGGCTCGGATACGCAGTATTTT.

This clone was observed a handful of times. The CDR3, as DNA: TGCGCCAGCAGCCGGTCGGGACTAGCTGGGGCAGATACGCAGTATTTT. It yields the protein CASSRSGLAGADTQYF. This chain uses TRBV4-1 with TRBJ2-3; TRBD2 matches 9 bases. Trimming cost V 4 bases and J 4 bases; bases outside gene matches: 9. The CDR3 contains 16 residues. Germline loops: CDR1 MGHRA, CDR2 YSYEKL.

This chain joins TRBV7-9 and TRBJ1-2; D is undetermined. With 1 base removed from V and 8 bases from J, the gap between germline ends came to 17 bases. CDR3 length: 15 residues. The V gene's germline CDR1 is SEHNR and CDR2 FQNEAQ (reference sequence). CDR3 bases: TGTGCCAGCAGCTTAGGGGCCGGGGAGAGGAGAGGCTACACCTTC. Residues: CASSLGAGERRGYTF.

This clone was seen a few times. The chain has TRBV7-2 and TRBJ2-7; a possible D gene is TRBD1 (7 bases). The germline V gene encodes CDR1 SGHTA and CDR2 FQGNSA. This CDR3 has 17 amino acids. V dropped 2 bases and J dropped 2 bases, with 19 bases sitting between them. CDR3 DNA: TGTGCCAGCAGCTTACGACAGGGAGGCGGGTTCCCCTACGAGCAGTACTTC. Translating gives CASSLRQGGGFPYEQYF.

In this sample, this clone turned up once. The chain has TRBV5-4 and TRBJ2-1, with 9 bases fitting TRBD1. Trimming removed 2 bases from V and 5 bases from J; junction bases left unmatched: 8. Germline V CDR1 and CDR2: SGHNT, YYREEE (reference sequence). This CDR3 spans 16 amino acids. The CDR3 bases are TGTGCCAGCAGCTTCCGACAGGGGGGGATCAACAATGAGCAGTTCTTC. Translating gives CASSFRQGGINNEQFF. Filled out from reference TRBV5-4 and TRBJ2-1, the complete variable domain reads ETGVTQSPTHLIKTRGQQVTLRCSSQSGHNTVSWYQQALGQGPQFIFQYYREEENGRGNFPPRFSGLQFPNYSSELNVNALELDDSALYLCASSFRQGGINNEQFFGPGTRLTVL.

The CDR3 bases are TGTGCCAGCAGCTTATCCTCGGCGGGTTATGGCTACACCTTC. This encodes CASSLSSAGYGYTF. The chain combines TRBV11-2 with TRBJ1-2; D is undetermined. Germline CDR1 and CDR2: SGHAT and FQNNGV. The CDR3 is 14 amino acids. Trimming cost V 2 bases and J 5 bases, with 12 bases left between them. The whole variable domain, remainder taken from reference TRBV11-2 and TRBJ1-2, is EAGVAQSPRYKIIEKRQSVAFWCNPISGHATLYWYQQILGQGPKLLIQFQNNGVVDDSQLPKDRFSAERLKGVDSTLKIQPAKLEDSAVYLCASSLSSAGYGYTFGSGTRLTVV.

Only one count was recorded for this clone. V is TRBV7-9 and J is TRBJ2-5; D is ambiguous. The length of the CDR3 is 14 residues. Trimming pared 5 bases from V and 4 bases from J, leaving 14 bases between. Germline V gene sequence: CDR1 SEHNR, CDR2 FQNEAQ (reference sequence). Here the CDR3 DNA reads TGTGCCAGCAGCGTCTCATCCGAGCTAGAGACCCAGTACTTC. This gives the protein CASSVSSELETQYF. The complete variable domain, with remaining parts taken from reference TRBV7-9 and TRBJ2-5, reads DTGVSQNPRHKITKRGQNVTFRCDPISEHNRLYWYRQTLGQGPEFLTYFQNEAQLEKSRLLSDRFSAERPKGSFSTLEIQRTEQGDSAMYLCASSVSSELETQYFGPGTRLLVL.

Here the CDR3 DNA reads TGCGCCAGCAGCGCACCCTCAGGGGGCTCGCGTGAAGCTTTCTTT. Residues: CASSAPSGGSREAFF. The J gene is TRBJ1-1, the V gene TRBV5-1; TRBD1 matches at 8 bases. J gave up 7 bases and V 4 bases, and 12 bases lay outside the gene matches. The CDR3 is 15 residues long. From germline, CDR1 is SGHRS and CDR2 YFSETQ.

This rearrangement joins TRBV7-9 to TRBJ2-3, with 13 bases identical to TRBD2. The CDR3 loop spans 17 amino acids. Trimming removed 6 bases from V and 2 bases from J; junction bases left unmatched: 8. The germline V gene encodes CDR1 SEHNR and CDR2 FQNEAQ (reference sequence). The DNA of the CDR3 is TGTGCCAGCAGACTAGCGGGAGGGCCGGGTGACACAGATACGCAGTATTTT. Translating it yields CASRLAGGPGDTDTQYF.

This clone has a single count. V gene TRBV7-9 combines with J gene TRBJ2-2, with D perhaps TRBD1 (6 bases). The V end was cut by 11 bases, the J end by 6 bases, with 22 bases between. Germline V gene data show CDR1 as SEHNR and CDR2 as FQNEAQ (reference sequence). The CDR3 length is 15 residues. The CDR3 nucleotides read TGTGCCGGTGATCCGGAACAGGGCGGAGCCGGGGAGCTGTTTTTT. Protein sequence: CAGDPEQGGAGELFF. Based on the CDR3 plus reference TRBV7-9 and TRBJ2-2, the full variable domain is DTGVSQNPRHKITKRGQNVTFRCDPISEHNRLYWYRQTLGQGPEFLTYFQNEAQLEKSRLLSDRFSAERPKGSFSTLEIQRTEQGDSAMYLCAGDPEQGGAGELFFGEGSRLTVL.

J is TRBJ2-3 and V is TRBV7-9; TRBD2 matches at 13 bases. Germline V gene sequence: CDR1 SEHNR, CDR2 FQNEAQ (reference sequence). The CDR3 contains 18 residues. Unmatched junction bases numbered 10, after V lost 5 bases and J lost 2 bases. The CDR3 sequence: CASSTLPGTSGNTDTQYF. The CDR3 region has the DNA TGTGCCAGCAGCACGCTTCCCGGGACTAGCGGGAACACAGATACGCAGTATTTT.

The rearrangement links TRBV4-2 to TRBJ2-6, with D possibly being TRBD1 (5 bases). The CDR3 covers 16 residues. CDR1 is LGHNA and CDR2 is YNFKEQ in the germline V gene. Between the trimmed V and J ends, which lost 0 bases and 0 bases, there was a span of 6 bases. This CDR3 reads CASSQDQGSGANVLTF. CDR3 nucleotides: TGTGCCAGCAGCCAAGATCAGGGCTCTGGGGCCAACGTCCTGACTTTC.